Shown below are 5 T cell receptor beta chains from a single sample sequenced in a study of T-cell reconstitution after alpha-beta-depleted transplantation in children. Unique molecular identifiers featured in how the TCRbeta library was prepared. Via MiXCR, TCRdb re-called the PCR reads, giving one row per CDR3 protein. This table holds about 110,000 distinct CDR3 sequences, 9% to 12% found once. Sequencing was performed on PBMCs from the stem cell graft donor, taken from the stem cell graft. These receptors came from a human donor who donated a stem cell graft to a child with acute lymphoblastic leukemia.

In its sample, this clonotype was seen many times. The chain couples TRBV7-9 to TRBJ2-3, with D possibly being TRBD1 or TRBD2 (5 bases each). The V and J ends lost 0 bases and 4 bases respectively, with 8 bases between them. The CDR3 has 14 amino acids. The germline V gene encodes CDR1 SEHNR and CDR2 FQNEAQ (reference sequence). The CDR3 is CASSLAWDADTQYF. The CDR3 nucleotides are TGTGCCAGCAGCTTAGCGTGGGACGCAGATACGCAGTATTTT. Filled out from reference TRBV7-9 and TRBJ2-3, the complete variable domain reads DTGVSQNPRHKITKRGQNVTFRCDPISEHNRLYWYRQTLGQGPEFLTYFQNEAQLEKSRLLSDRFSAERPKGSFSTLEIQRTEQGDSAMYLCASSLAWDADTQYFGPGTRLTVL.

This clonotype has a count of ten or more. Here the CDR3 reads CASTGASNQPQHF. The DNA for the CDR3 is TGTGCCAGCACAGGGGCTAGCAATCAGCCCCAGCATTTT. The chain recombines TRBV12-3 or TRBV12-4 with TRBJ1-5; D is perhaps TRBD1 (6 bases). This CDR3 is 13 amino acids long. The V gene lost 7 bases and the J gene lost 0 bases, with 7 bases spanning the gap.

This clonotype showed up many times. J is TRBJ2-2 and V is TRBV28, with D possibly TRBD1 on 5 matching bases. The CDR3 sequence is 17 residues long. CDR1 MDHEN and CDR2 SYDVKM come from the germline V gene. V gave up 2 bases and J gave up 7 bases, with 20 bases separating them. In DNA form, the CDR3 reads TGTGCCAGCAGTTTAAGGCCCTTCGGCAGGGCTGGCGGGGAGCTGTTTTTT. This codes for CASSLRPFGRAGGELFF.

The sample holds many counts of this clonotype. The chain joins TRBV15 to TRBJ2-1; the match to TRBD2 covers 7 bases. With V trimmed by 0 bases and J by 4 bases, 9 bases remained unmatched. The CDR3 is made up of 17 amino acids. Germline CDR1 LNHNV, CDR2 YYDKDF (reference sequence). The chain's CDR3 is CATSREGGRSGYNEQFF. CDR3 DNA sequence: TGTGCCACCAGCAGAGAGGGAGGGAGGTCGGGGTACAATGAGCAGTTCTTC.

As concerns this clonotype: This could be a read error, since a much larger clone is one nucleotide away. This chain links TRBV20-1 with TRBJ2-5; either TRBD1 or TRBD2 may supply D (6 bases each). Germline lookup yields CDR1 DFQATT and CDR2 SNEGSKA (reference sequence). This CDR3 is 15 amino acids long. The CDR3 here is CSARPQWRGEESQYF. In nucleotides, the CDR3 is TGCAGTGCTAGGCCACAATGGAGGGGGGAGGAGAGCCAGTACTTC.